Each of the 9 T cell receptor beta chains below was sequenced from the same sample in a study of cytomegalovirus exposure and HLA in healthy donors. The PCR used 60 Vbeta and 13 Jbeta primers. Generated by immunoSEQ multiplex PCR, the TCRdb table keeps only in-frame clones and is missing some. The sample records some 190,000 clones, 77% being singletons. The sample consisted of PBMCs. The receptor set was obtained from a woman aged 25 to 45 in good health and CMV-seropositive.

As to this clone: Additional DNA sequences in this sample encode the identical CDR3. The chain joins TRBV2 to TRBJ1-5, with 7 bases identical to TRBD1. The length of the CDR3 is 19 residues. V trimming: 1 base; J trimming: 0 bases; junction bases outside the gene matches: 12. Germline-derived CDR1 and CDR2 are SNHLY and FYNNEI. CDR3 sequence: CASSEGRGQRVYSNQPQHF. CDR3 DNA: TGTGCCAGCAGTGAAGGGAGGGGACAGCGAGTATATAGCAATCAGCCCCAGCATTTT.

The chain carries TRBV9 and TRBJ1-5; tentative D call: TRBD1 (5 bases). Germline V gene sequence: CDR1 SGDLS, CDR2 YYNGEE. The V and J ends lost 3 bases and 3 bases respectively, with 13 bases between them. The CDR3 length is 15 residues. The CDR3 region is CASSAMGGANQPQHF. The CDR3 nucleotides read TGTGCCAGCAGCGCCATGGGAGGGGCCAATCAGCCCCAGCATTTT.

The chain combines TRBV4-3 with TRBJ2-5, with 8 bases matching TRBD2. Per germline, CDR1 LGHNA and CDR2 YSLEER. V was clipped by 1 base and J by 2 bases; unmatched bases: 12. This CDR3 is 18 amino acids long. The CDR3 here is CASSQVSSGGPKQETQYF. CDR3 nucleotide sequence: TGCGCCAGCAGCCAAGTCTCTTCGGGGGGGCCCAAACAAGAGACCCAGTACTTC.

V gene TRBV19 combines with J gene TRBJ1-1; D is unclear. Germline lookup yields CDR1 LNHDA and CDR2 SQIVND (reference sequence). The CDR3 loop spans 13 amino acids. The V end lost 4 bases, the J end lost 4 bases, and 10 bases lay between the germline ends. The DNA of the CDR3 is TGTGCCAGTAGTACAGAGAGGAGCACTGAAGCTTTCTTT. Protein sequence: CASSTERSTEAFF.

This clone showed up just once. Here the CDR3 reads CSVYGGSSYEQYF. CDR3 nucleotides: TGCAGCGTCTACGGGGGGTCCTCCTACGAGCAGTACTTC. This rearrangement joins TRBV29-1 to TRBJ2-7, with 7 bases that match TRBD2. V lost 6 bases and J lost 0; bases outside the gene matches: 5. Germline CDR1 is SQVTM and CDR2 is ANQGSEA. The CDR3 spans 13 residues.

This clone was observed a few times. The V gene is TRBV5-6, the J gene TRBJ2-3; TRBD2 aligns across 14 bases. This CDR3 is built from 19 residues. J gave up 3 bases and V 3 bases, and 12 bases lay outside the gene matches. Germline assignment: CDR1 SGHDT and CDR2 YYEEEE. The CDR3 DNA sequence: TGTGCCAGCAGCTCTGGGCCTGGGACTAGCGGGAGTAGGACAGATACGCAGTATTTT. This translates into CASSSGPGTSGSRTDTQYF.

CDR3 region: CASSQGREAFF. The CDR3 bases are TGTGCCAGCTCACAGGGTCGGGAAGCTTTCTTT. The rearrangement joins TRBV7-6 to TRBJ1-1; D may be TRBD1 (6 bases). The V and J ends lost 8 bases and 8 bases respectively, with 12 bases between them. CDR3 size: 11 residues. Germline CDR1 reads SGHVS; CDR2 reads FNYEAQ.

V is TRBV5-4 and J is TRBJ2-7; 10 bases line up with TRBD2. The CDR3 has 17 amino acids. CDR1 is SGHNT and CDR2 is YYREEE in the germline V gene (reference sequence). With V trimmed by 0 bases and J by 0 bases, 6 bases remained unmatched. The CDR3 protein is CASSLGSGGIASYEQYF. CDR3 DNA: TGTGCCAGCAGCTTGGGTAGCGGGGGGATCGCCTCCTACGAGCAGTACTTC.

This chain links TRBV5-1 with TRBJ2-3; 16 nucleotides agree with TRBD2. Germline assignment: CDR1 SGHRS and CDR2 YFSETQ. This CDR3 has 18 amino acids. The V segment lost 4 bases and the J segment 4 bases; nucleotides outside the gene matches: 9. The DNA of the CDR3 is TGCGCCAGCAGCCCGGGACTAGCGGGGGGGAATCAGGCAGATACGCAGTATTTT. Protein: CASSPGLAGGNQADTQYF.